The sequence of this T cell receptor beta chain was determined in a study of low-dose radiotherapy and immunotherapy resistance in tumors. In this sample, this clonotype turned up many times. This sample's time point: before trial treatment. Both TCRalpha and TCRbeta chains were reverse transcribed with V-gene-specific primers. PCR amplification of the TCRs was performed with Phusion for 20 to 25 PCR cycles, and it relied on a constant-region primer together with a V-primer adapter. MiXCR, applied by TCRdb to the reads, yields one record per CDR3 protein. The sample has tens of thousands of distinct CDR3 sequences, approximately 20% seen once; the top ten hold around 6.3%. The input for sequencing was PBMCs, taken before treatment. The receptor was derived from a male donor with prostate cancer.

The CDR3 nucleotides are TGTGCCAGCAGCTCCCGAAGGGGGGCTAACGAGCAGTACTTC. As protein: CASSSRRGANEQYF. V usage is TRBV7-9 and J usage is TRBJ2-7; either TRBD1 or TRBD2 may fit D (6 bases each). CDR1 and CDR2 (germline): SEHNR, FQNEAQ (reference sequence). V dropped 4 bases and J dropped 5 bases, with 15 bases sitting between them. The CDR3 consists of 14 residues. The complete variable domain, with remaining parts taken from reference TRBV7-9 and TRBJ2-7, reads DTGVSQNPRHKITKRGQNVTFRCDPISEHNRLYWYRQTLGQGPEFLTYFQNEAQLEKSRLLSDRFSAERPKGSFSTLEIQRTEQGDSAMYLCASSSRRGANEQYFGPGTRLTVT.